This T cell receptor (beta chain) was observed in a study of vaccination and CD4 T cells after COVID-19 (dated by TCRdb to the early 2020s). Concerning the study at large: Convalescent patients had a positive SARS-CoV-2 result on nasal swab PCR, and of these patients, several had mild disease and one had severe disease. For stimulating the cultures, overlapping spike peptide pools were used, derived from SARS-CoV-2 as well as from the common cold coronaviruses HCoV-NL63, HCoV-OC43 and HCoV-229E. The spike-specific CD4+ TCR repertoire was compared before and after mRNA vaccination in over nine COVID-19 convalescent patients and a handful of infection-naive healthy vaccine recipients. Post-COVID blood samples were collected from convalescent patients a median of roughly 100 days after diagnosis, with a range of about 30 to 170 days. Each participant got two doses of either the Pfizer-BioNTech BNT162b2 vaccine (n=8) or the Moderna mRNA-1273 vaccine (n=2). The convalescent cohort included six males and four females, with two Hispanic individuals, seven Caucasians, two Asians and one multiracial person. Post-vaccine blood samples were collected a median of approximately 68 days after the second vaccine dose, ranging from about 12 to 241 days. In control cultures, a CEFX viral epitope pool was used as positive control, an HIV-1 Nef peptide pool was used as negative control, or no peptide was added. General findings and caveats noted by the study authors: Among convalescent patients, a median roughly 84% of the SARS-CoV-2-reactive clones seen after vaccination appeared only after vaccination, which suggests priming specific to the vaccine. Of the vaccine-specific clones found in convalescent patients, nearly all (304 of 307) were mono-reactive for SARS-CoV-2 spike instead of being cross-reactive with common cold coronaviruses. Only a relatively small number of convalescent patients were included in the study, and early timepoints following natural infection were not analyzed. An increase in the median number of SARS-CoV-2-reactive clonotypes from 21 after infection to 38 after vaccination was observed, but the change was not found to be significant.

The label giving this sample's treatment or condition can be read as: approximately 9-day PBMC culture with coronavirus spike peptide pools or control peptides (ViraFEST assay). The study used the ViraFEST assay, which expanded antigen-specific T cells with peptide pools and then identified expanded clonotypes by TCR sequencing. The positive SARS-CoV-2 PCR tests of the convalescent patients were dated from March to December 2020, before the Alpha, Beta and Delta variants emerged in the United States. Each well held 1.5 million to 2.5 million PBMCs cultured with roughly 10 ug/ml peptide pools in IMDM containing around 4.5% human AB serum and 9 to 10 IU/ml IL-2. On days 3 and 7, half of the culture medium was replaced with fresh IL-2-containing medium. After ten to eleven days of culture, CD4+ T cells were isolated by negative selection using the EasySep CD4+ T cell isolation kit. PBMCs were separated from whole blood using Ficoll-Paque Plus gradient centrifugation and then either used fresh or cryopreserved at -140C. Triplicate wells were generally used for each culture condition.

Note on this clonotype: It has no known antigen specificity. One base away there is no much larger clone; base qualities are not given.

The library was generated by PCR. At the Johns Hopkins FTIC core, DNA from the cultured CD4+ T cells underwent TCR sequencing with the Oncomine TCR Beta short-read assay. The QIAamp micro DNA kit was used to extract genomic DNA from the cultured CD4+ T cells. The Oncomine TCR Beta libraries from cultured CD4+ T cells were pooled using unique dual indexes and then sequenced on an Illumina iSeq 100. On the study's bioinformatics: Non-productive sequences were removed, and CDR3s not starting with C, not ending with F or W, or shorter than 7 amino acids were discarded. The MANAFEST web application identified antigen-specific clonotypes by comparing peptide-stimulated wells against reference wells and other culture wells. An FDR below 0.05, an odds ratio above 5, and a productive frequency above 0.1% in at least two of three replicate wells were required for clones to be considered positive. A clonotype counted as cross-reactive if it showed significant expansion both in the SARS-CoV-2 spike wells and in at least one common cold coronavirus spike condition. Similarity between CDR3 sequences was evaluated in R version 3.6.1 using Levenshtein distances (stringdist) and unrooted phylogenetic trees (ape). Using fastp at Q25 and MiXCR, TCRdb reprocessed the public reads and kept productive beta chains. Entries are consolidated by CDR3 protein sequence, retaining the most common genes and DNA. In this record, the V and J calls reflect TCRdb's handling and not the investigators' own analysis. The sample has approximately 11,000 distinct CDR3 sequences on record, 40% to 45% of them singletons. Together, the top ten hold 7% of the sample.

The clonotype originates from a human donor who had recovered from COVID-19. Material: CD4+ T cells from blood, cultured in vitro.

The DNA is TGTGCCAGCAATAGGACAGGGCGAGTCAATCAGCCCCAGCATTTT. This gives the protein CASNRTGRVNQPQHF. The chain is encoded by TRBV7-9 joined to TRBJ1-5; 8 middle bases align to TRBD1. Trimming accounts for 7 bases at V and 3 bases at J, while the number of junction bases matched to no gene is 8. Sequences SEHNR (CDR1) and FQNEAQ (CDR2) are obtained from the germline V gene (reference sequence). Inclusive of the bounding cysteine and phenylalanine, the CDR3 is 15 residues long. The entry retains the CDR3 DNA only, 45 bases that are in frame from base 1.